A single sample is the source of the 18 T cell receptor beta chains below, sequenced in a study of blood T cell repertoires in COVID-19. TCRdb's table, derived via immunoSEQ multiplex PCR, lists solely in-frame clones and lacks some. Of over 100,000 clones in the sample, about four fifths were seen once. The sample comprised peripheral blood. The receptor set was obtained from a woman aged 60 to 75 with acute or convalescent COVID-19.

This clone was recorded only once. The V gene is TRBV30, the J gene TRBJ1-5; D might be TRBD1 (5 bases). Deletions cut 3 bases from V and 4 bases from J, with 22 bases between. The CDR3 has 17 amino acids. The germline CDR1 and CDR2 sequences are GTSNPN and SVGIG (reference sequence). The CDR3 is CAWRQSHTGGGNQPQHF. The CDR3 DNA reads as TGTGCCTGGAGACAATCCCATACAGGCGGGGGAAATCAGCCCCAGCATTTT.

This clone came up a few times. CDR3 in amino acids: CASSRGQDGNSPLHF. The CDR3 nucleotides are TGTGCCAGCAGCAGGGGACAAGACGGAAATTCACCCCTCCACTTT. The chain recombines TRBV11-2 with TRBJ1-6; TRBD1 is a possible D gene (6 bases). The V and J ends lost 5 bases and 7 bases respectively, with 15 bases between them. Germline assignment: CDR1 SGHAT and CDR2 FQNNGV. The CDR3 has 15 amino acids.

In regard to this clone: Other DNA sequences in this sample translate to the same CDR3. The gene calls are TRBV10-1 and TRBJ2-1; tentative D call: TRBD2 (7 bases). Germline lookup yields CDR1 WNHNN and CDR2 SYGVQD (reference sequence). Trimming left V 0 bases short and J 6 bases short, with 9 bases between. CDR3 size: 14 residues. CDR3 protein: CASSESGGRNEQFF. The CDR3 coding sequence is TGCGCCAGCAGTGAGTCGGGGGGGCGCAATGAGCAGTTCTTC.

The chain uses TRBV7-9 and TRBJ2-7; tentatively, D is TRBD1 (6 bases). This CDR3 region has 13 residues. V was trimmed by 4 bases and J by 7 bases, leaving 14 bases between them. Germline CDR1 is SEHNR and CDR2 is FQNEAQ (reference sequence). The CDR3 nucleotides are TGTGCCAGCAGCTCGACGCCTCAGGGGGAGCAGTACGTC. As protein: CASSSTPQGEQYV.

This clone was detected a few times. The identical CDR3 is also encoded by other nucleotide sequences in the sample. The genes are TRBV2 and TRBJ1-2; D unresolved. The V and J ends lost 1 base and 4 bases respectively, with 7 bases between them. Per the germline V gene, CDR1 is SNHLY and CDR2 is FYNNEI. The CDR3 is 13 residues long. The CDR3 here is CASSEEGGYGYTF. For the CDR3, the DNA is TGTGCCAGCAGTGAAGAAGGAGGCTATGGCTACACCTTC.

This chain connects TRBV28 to TRBJ2-3; D may be TRBD1 (5 bases). The V and J ends lost 2 bases and 2 bases respectively, with 11 bases between them. CDR3 length equals 15 residues. Germline-derived CDR1 and CDR2 are MDHEN and SYDVKM. The CDR3 nucleotides are TGTGCCAGCAGTTTACAGACAGCCAACACAGATACGCAGTATTTT. Protein sequence: CASSLQTANTDTQYF.

This chain joins TRBV19 and TRBJ2-5; TRBD1 aligns across 7 bases. The CDR3 runs to 13 residues. Germline V gives CDR1 LNHDA, CDR2 SQIVND (reference sequence). The V and J ends lost 3 bases and 6 bases, in that order; junction bases with no gene match: 4. The CDR3 region is CASSMGRGKTQYF. The CDR3 DNA follows: TGTGCCAGTAGTATGGGCAGGGGGAAGACCCAGTACTTC.

The chain has TRBV5-5 and TRBJ1-1; 9 bases fit TRBD1. Trimming cost V 5 bases and J 1 base; bases outside gene matches: 6. The CDR3 is 15 residues long. Per germline, CDR1 SGHKS and CDR2 YYEKEE (reference sequence). The DNA for the CDR3 is TGTGCCAGCAGTCATGGACAGGGGAGGAACACTGAAGCTTTCTTT. Amino acid sequence: CASSHGQGRNTEAFF.

The genes are TRBV11-3 and TRBJ2-1; D remains unclear. With 3 bases removed from V and 9 bases from J, the gap between germline ends came to 15 bases. Per germline, CDR1 SGHNT and CDR2 YENEEA. This CDR3 spans 14 amino acids. The CDR3 bases are TGTGCCAGCAGCTTCGGCGGAGTCACTGGTGAGCAGTTCTTC. It encodes CASSFGGVTGEQFF. Using reference TRBV11-3 and TRBJ2-1 for the parts outside the CDR3, the full variable domain is EAGVVQSPRYKIIEKKQPVAFWCNPISGHNTLYWYLQNLGQGPELLIRYENEEAVDDSQLPKDRFSAERLKGVDSTLKIQPAELGDSAVYLCASSFGGVTGEQFFGPGTRLTVL.

V gene TRBV11-2 combines with J gene TRBJ2-7; D is perhaps TRBD2 (5 bases). The CDR3 contains 14 residues. Trimming took 5 bases from V and 3 from J, leaving 14 bases between them. Germline CDR1 reads SGHAT; CDR2 reads FQNNGV. The CDR3 sequence is CASSPDLASYEQYF. In nucleotides, the CDR3 is TGTGCCAGCAGCCCTGACCTAGCAAGCTACGAGCAGTACTTC.

The rearrangement links TRBV5-4 to TRBJ1-4; 8 nucleotides match TRBD1. Trimming cost V 5 bases and J 6 bases; bases outside gene matches: 12. Germline V gives CDR1 SGHNT, CDR2 YYREEE (reference sequence). This CDR3 is 16 amino acids long. Here the CDR3 reads CASRDGPGGQDEKLFF. In DNA, the CDR3 is TGTGCCAGCAGGGACGGTCCAGGGGGACAGGATGAAAAACTGTTTTTT.

V usage is TRBV6-1 and J usage is TRBJ1-2; no clear D. CDR1 and CDR2 from the germline V gene are MNHNS and SASEGT. V lost 0 bases, J lost 4 bases, and 9 bases lay in between. The CDR3 has 14 residues. CDR3 sequence: CASSEAGIPYGYTF. The CDR3 DNA sequence: TGTGCCAGCAGTGAAGCCGGGATCCCCTATGGCTACACCTTC.

J is TRBJ1-1 and V is TRBV5-4, with D possibly matching TRBD1 (5 bases). The CDR3 is 16 residues long. Germline lookup yields CDR1 SGHNT and CDR2 YYREEE (reference sequence). Trimming stripped 0 bases from V and 0 bases from J, with 12 bases between. The CDR3 region is CASSLAGGNLNTEAFF. CDR3 bases: TGTGCCAGCAGCTTGGCTGGGGGGAATTTGAACACTGAAGCTTTCTTT.

Concerning this clone itself: The sample has other DNA sequences that encode this CDR3 too. The chain couples TRBV5-1 to TRBJ2-3, with D maybe TRBD1 (6 bases). The CDR3 length is 14 residues. The ends were cut back, 4 bases at V and 2 bases at J, with 11 bases in the middle. The germline V gene has CDR1 SGHRS and CDR2 YFSETQ. Here the CDR3 reads CASSPGQSTDTQYF. DNA for the CDR3: TGCGCCAGCAGCCCCGGACAGTCCACAGATACGCAGTATTTT.

In DNA, the CDR3 is TGTGCCTGGAGTCCCCACCAGGGAAGGGTAACTAATGAAAAACTGTTTTTT. This codes for CAWSPHQGRVTNEKLFF. V is TRBV30 and J is TRBJ1-4; D is possibly TRBD1 (5 bases). Germline V gene data show CDR1 as GTSNPN and CDR2 as SVGIG (reference sequence). The CDR3 totals 17 residues. V dropped 2 bases and J dropped 1 base, with 17 bases sitting between them.

CDR3 loop: CATNQGYGNTIYF. The DNA for the CDR3 is TGTGCCACCAACCAGGGATATGGAAACACCATATATTTT. The gene calls are TRBV6-5 and TRBJ1-3; tentative D call: TRBD1 (5 bases). From germline, CDR1 is MNHEY and CDR2 SVGAGI. Trimming removed 10 bases at V and 3 bases at J, with 13 bases between. There are 13 residues in the CDR3.

The rearrangement joins TRBV27 to TRBJ2-3; 10 bases are a match to TRBD1. J was trimmed by 0 bases and V by 6 bases; bases with no gene match: 6. This CDR3 contains 16 residues. Germline-derived CDR1 and CDR2 are MNHEY and SMNVEV (reference sequence). The CDR3 protein is CASRKGDRGSTDTQYF. The CDR3 nucleotides read TGTGCCAGCAGAAAAGGGGACAGGGGTAGCACAGATACGCAGTATTTT.

The chain is built from TRBV6-5 and TRBJ2-2, with D possibly TRBD2 on 5 matching bases. The V end lost 6 bases, the J end lost 6 bases, and 11 bases lay between the germline ends. Per the germline V gene, CDR1 is MNHEY and CDR2 is SVGAGI. This CDR3 has 13 amino acids. CDR3 sequence: CASRPSLAGELFF. In DNA, the CDR3 is TGTGCCAGCAGACCTAGCTTGGCCGGGGAGCTGTTTTTT.